This T cell receptor beta chain is from a study of molecular identifiers for immune sequencing clone quantification. This clonotype was seen a handful of times. CDR1 and CDR2 (germline): MDHEN, SYDVKM. Trimming removed 4 bases from V and 6 bases from J, with 19 bases in between. The CDR3 covers 15 residues. TCRdb re-called the PCR reads with MiXCR, one entry per CDR3 protein. The sample has some 320,000 distinct CDR3 sequences, around 21% seen once. Sequencing was done on a sample of naive CD8+ T cells from blood, with Jurkat cell RNA spiked in. Subset of the sample: FACS-sorted CD8+CD4-CCR7+CD45RA+ naive T cells. This sequence was found in a human donor in good health. Some libraries in this study had Jurkat cell RNA spiked in. The V and J genes are TRBV28 and TRBJ2-7, with a possible D match to TRBD1 (6 bases). The CDR3 spells CASSSLRDTFFEQYF. CDR3 coding DNA: TGTGCCAGCAGTTCGCTCCGGGACACCTTTTTCGAGCAGTACTTC.